Following are 16 T cell receptor beta chains from one sample sequenced in a study of blood T cell repertoires in COVID-19. Assay: immunoSEQ multiplex PCR; the TCRdb copy retains only in-frame clones and omits some. The repertoire includes some 170,000 clones, roughly 81% of them detected once, and 1.1% sits in the top ten. Sequenced material: peripheral blood. These receptors were collected from a man aged 35 to 55 with acute or convalescent COVID-19.

The chain couples TRBV9 to TRBJ1-2; a possible D gene is TRBD1 (6 bases). The germline gives CDR1 SGDLS, CDR2 YYNGEE. This CDR3 has 10 amino acids. With 3 bases removed from V and 10 bases from J, the gap between germline ends came to 7 bases. The CDR3 DNA follows: TGTGCCAGCAGCGGACAGGACTACACCTTC. It codes for CASSGQDYTF.

The chain carries TRBV11-2 and TRBJ1-4; the match to TRBD1 covers 10 bases. CDR1 SGHAT and CDR2 FQNNGV come from the germline V gene. Trimming at V came to 3 bases and at J to 8 bases, leaving 9 bases not matched to a gene. The CDR3 length is 16 residues. The CDR3 DNA is TGTGCCAGCAGCTTGAACCGACAGGGGGCGAACGAAAAACTGTTTTTT. This sequence encodes CASSLNRQGANEKLFF.

This chain uses TRBV7-2 with TRBJ1-2; 9 bases map to TRBD1. Per germline, CDR1 SGHTA and CDR2 FQGNSA. The CDR3 totals 13 residues. J lost 10 bases, V lost 1 base, and 4 bases had no gene match. The CDR3 loop reads CASSLGTGDYYTF. The CDR3 DNA sequence: TGTGCCAGCAGCTTAGGGACAGGGGACTACTACACCTTC.

The genes are TRBV29-1 and TRBJ2-7, with 7 bases aligning to TRBD1. This CDR3 comprises 12 residues. The junction had 6 bases not matched to a gene; V was cut back by 6 bases and J by 4 bases. The germline gives CDR1 SQVTM, CDR2 ANQGSEA. CDR3 residues: CSVSRGQYEQYF. The DNA for the CDR3 is TGCAGCGTCTCTAGGGGGCAGTACGAGCAGTACTTC.

The CDR3 sequence: CASTTGTGGGYTF. The DNA for the CDR3 is TGTGCCAGTACCACCGGGACAGGGGGTGGCTACACCTTC. The chain employs TRBV19 and TRBJ1-2; 11 bases line up with TRBD1. The length of the CDR3 is 13 residues. The germline CDR1 and CDR2 sequences are LNHDA and SQIVND (reference sequence). V shed 7 bases, J shed 7 bases, and the junction held 5 bases outside the gene matches.

The V and J genes are TRBV18 and TRBJ2-1, with 8 bases aligning to TRBD1. The CDR3 loop spans 14 amino acids. Germline V gene sequence: CDR1 KGHSH, CDR2 LQKENI. The V and J ends lost 6 bases and 9 bases, in that order; junction bases with no gene match: 10. The CDR3: CASSTLTGDIEQFF. CDR3 in DNA: TGTGCCAGCTCTACTTTGACAGGGGATATTGAGCAGTTCTTC. The full variable domain, completed using reference TRBV18 and TRBJ2-1, is NAGVMQNPRHLVRRRGQEARLRCSPMKGHSHVYWYRQLPEEGLKFMVYLQKENIIDESGMPKERFSAEFPKEGPSILRIQQVVRGDSAAYFCASSTLTGDIEQFFGPGTRLTVL.

The chain is built from TRBV10-3 and TRBJ1-2; D may be TRBD1 (6 bases). From germline, CDR1 is ENHRY and CDR2 SYGVKD. The CDR3 is made up of 15 amino acids. V lost 0 bases to trimming and J lost 0 bases, with 8 bases between them. CDR3 sequence: CAISESAGANYGYTF. CDR3 bases: TGTGCCATCAGTGAGTCGGCAGGGGCTAACTATGGCTACACCTTC.

The V call is TRBV15, the J call TRBJ2-7, with 7 bases that match TRBD2. In germline, CDR1 is LNHNV, CDR2 YYDKDF (reference sequence). With 5 bases clipped from V and 2 bases from J, the junction kept 6 bases outside the gene matches. The CDR3 sequence is 14 residues long. Written as DNA, the CDR3 is TGTGCCACCAGCCCGGGAGGATCAGCCTACGAGCAGTACTTC. It codes for CATSPGGSAYEQYF.

This clone occurred a few times. The chain is built from TRBV5-1 and TRBJ2-2, with TRBD2 matching 9 bases. After removal of 6 bases from V and 3 bases from J, the junction contained 3 bases not matched to a gene. Germline V gives CDR1 SGHRS, CDR2 YFSETQ. The CDR3 totals 14 residues. CDR3 sequence: CASTIAGDTGELFF. The CDR3 nucleotides are TGCGCCAGCACAATAGCGGGGGACACCGGGGAGCTGTTTTTT.

The chain carries TRBV3-1 (or the pseudogene TRBV3-2) and TRBJ2-7; TRBD1 aligns across 7 bases. Trimming at V came to 4 bases and at J to 4 bases, leaving 7 bases not matched to a gene. The V gene's germline CDR1 is LGHDT and CDR2 YNNKEL (reference sequence). The CDR3 is made up of 14 amino acids. The CDR3 DNA follows: TGTGCCAGCAGCCCCGACAGGGCGCGGTACGAGCAGTACTTC. Protein sequence: CASSPDRARYEQYF.

The chain links TRBV15 to TRBJ2-5, with TRBD2 matching over 13 bases. The CDR3 is 15 amino acids. Germline lookup yields CDR1 LNHNV and CDR2 YYDKDF (reference sequence). Trimming removed 2 bases from V and 7 bases from J; junction bases left unmatched: 4. The CDR3 nucleotides are TGTGCCACCAGCAGACCGGGACTAGCGGGGAGGACCCAGTACTTC. The encoded protein is CATSRPGLAGRTQYF.

The chain is built from TRBV3-1 (or the pseudogene TRBV3-2) and TRBJ1-2; no firm D call. Trimming removed 2 bases at V and 7 bases at J, with 8 bases between. The CDR3 extends over 12 amino acids. Germline CDR1 is LGHDT and CDR2 is YNNKEL (reference sequence). CDR3 loop: CASSQKTPGYTF. The CDR3 DNA follows: TGTGCCAGCAGCCAAAAGACACCTGGCTACACCTTC.

This chain links TRBV5-1 with TRBJ1-2, with D perhaps TRBD1 (6 bases). V lost 4 bases to trimming and J lost 4 bases, with 14 bases between them. The CDR3 contains 14 residues. The V gene's germline CDR1 is SGHRS and CDR2 YFSETQ. CDR3 DNA: TGCGCCAGCAGCGACGGACAGTTAATCTATGGCTACACCTTC. Its translation: CASSDGQLIYGYTF.

The V gene is TRBV5-1, the J gene TRBJ2-5, with TRBD2 matching 9 bases. CDR3 length: 16 residues. Germline V gene lookup returns CDR1 SGHRS and CDR2 YFSETQ. Trimming cost V 0 bases and J 2 bases; bases outside gene matches: 5. CDR3 sequence: CASSLVGLAFQETQYF. The CDR3, as DNA: TGCGCCAGCAGCTTGGTTGGACTAGCGTTTCAAGAGACCCAGTACTTC.

V is TRBV7-2 and J is TRBJ2-2, with 9 bases identical to TRBD1. Trimming cost V 5 bases and J 4 bases; bases outside gene matches: 8. Germline V CDR1 and CDR2: SGHTA, FQGNSA. CDR3 length: 16 residues. The DNA for the CDR3 is TGTGCCAGCAGCCCCCGGACAGGGGATAGCACCGGGGAGCTGTTTTTT. Encoded protein: CASSPRTGDSTGELFF.

The rearrangement joins TRBV7-2 to TRBJ2-7, with a weak D call TRBD1 (5 bases). Trimming took off 2 bases at V and 3 bases at J, with 8 bases between the two ends. The CDR3 has 13 residues. Looked up from germline, CDR1 is SGHTA and CDR2 is FQGNSA. CDR3 coding DNA: TGTGCCAGCAGCTTAAGGGGTGGCTACGAGCAGTACTTC. Translation gives CASSLRGGYEQYF.